This TCR beta chain was retrieved from a study of blood T cell repertoires in COVID-19. Study summary: Material from acute and convalescent COVID-19 was sourced from the United States, Italy and Spain. Sample material is recorded as cDNA or gDNA derived from T cells, B-cell-depleted T cells, or PBMCs.

V lost 5 bases, J lost 2 bases, and 12 bases lay in between. CDR3 size: 14 residues. Looked up from germline, CDR1 is SGHTA and CDR2 is FQGTGA. How the authors handled the data: Amplification with reference gene primers provided the estimates of nucleated cell counts. The assay was immunoSEQ multiplex PCR, and TCRdb's table has in-frame clones only and misses some. V and J calls and clone size follow that table, whereas D and trimming were derived from the DNA. The table shows about 78,000 clones, with around 77% occurring only once. This clone was counted between two and nine times. Sequencing input: peripheral blood. This TCR was sampled from a human donor in a cohort sampled during active COVID-19. The chain recombines TRBV7-3 with TRBJ2-5; the D is unclear. CDR3 sequence: CASSLGGSQETQYF. The CDR3 coding sequence is TGTGCCAGCAGCCTCGGCGGCAGTCAAGAGACCCAGTACTTC.